These 18 T cell receptor beta chains came from one sample sequenced in a study of a mutant IDH1 vaccine in newly diagnosed glioma. Their target antigens are unknown. Some clones are missing from TCRdb's copy, which holds only in-frame ones; the method was immunoSEQ multiplex PCR. The sample yields tens of thousands of clones, around 80% seen once. Time point indicated: week 47, end of study. In every dose of vaccine, 300 ug of mutant IDH1 20-mer peptide was given alongside topical imiquimod. Here the sequenced sample was PBMCs, taken from a glioma patient whose treatment included an IDH1 peptide vaccine. The receptor source for this set is a woman between 40 and 55 years old with glioma. Some clones in this sample may be carry-over from other donors' samples.

The genes are TRBV5-6 and TRBJ2-1, with TRBD1 identical over 9 bases. This CDR3 is built from 15 residues. J was trimmed by 8 bases and V by 1 base; bases with no gene match: 7. Germline V gives CDR1 SGHDT, CDR2 YYEEEE. DNA for the CDR3: TGTGCCAGCAGCTTGTTGGGACAGGGCTCGCATGAGCAGTTCTTC. Translating it yields CASSLLGQGSHEQFF.

The V call is TRBV4-1, the J call TRBJ1-2; D is unresolved. Germline CDR1 and CDR2: MGHRA and YSYEKL. The V end was cut by 1 base, the J end by 4 bases, with 13 bases between. This CDR3 has 15 residues. CDR3 in amino acids: CASSQAAWTGYGYTF. The CDR3 nucleotides are TGCGCCAGCAGCCAAGCCGCTTGGACGGGCTATGGCTACACCTTC.

V is TRBV4-3 and J is TRBJ1-1; D gene uncertain. Trimming stripped 3 bases from V and 0 bases from J, with 14 bases between. Germline V gene sequence: CDR1 LGHNA, CDR2 YSLEER. The CDR3 loop spans 16 amino acids. CDR3: CASSHRTDGMNTEAFF. CDR3 DNA: TGCGCCAGCAGCCATAGGACGGACGGTATGAACACTGAAGCTTTCTTT.

The CDR3 DNA is TGCGCCAGCAGCTTGGGTCCGGGACTAGAAAATGTCGATGAGCAGTTCTTC. Its protein product is CASSLGPGLENVDEQFF. This sequence joins TRBV5-1 and TRBJ2-1, with 8 positions matching TRBD2. This CDR3 spans 17 amino acids. J gave up 8 bases and V 0 bases, and 13 bases lay outside the gene matches. Germline CDR1 is SGHRS and CDR2 is YFSETQ.

This chain links TRBV19 with TRBJ2-3, with 13 bases that match TRBD2. This CDR3 region has 18 residues. J lost 6 bases, V lost 5 bases, and 14 bases had no gene match. CDR1 is LNHDA, CDR2 SQIVND, per germline (reference sequence). CDR3 amino acids: CASSSDPGTSGVGDTQYF. The CDR3 DNA reads as TGTGCCAGTAGTTCCGACCCGGGGACTAGCGGGGTCGGTGATACGCAGTATTTT.

This clone was seen only once. The V and J genes are TRBV29-1 and TRBJ1-4; 7 nucleotides match TRBD1. The CDR3 is 17 residues long. Looked up from germline, CDR1 is SQVTM and CDR2 is ANQGSEA. V lost 6 bases to trimming and J lost 1 base; unmatched junction nucleotides: 14. In nucleotides, the CDR3 is TGCAGCGTCCAAGGGTATAGGGGACAGCAAACTAATGAAAAACTGTTTTTT. It is translated as CSVQGYRGQQTNEKLFF.

The chain links TRBV4-3 to TRBJ1-4; TRBD1 agrees at 9 bases. This CDR3 is 16 amino acids long. The ends lost 4 bases at V and 2 bases at J; junction bases unmatched: 5. CDR1 and CDR2 from the germline V gene are LGHNA and YSLEER. CDR3 sequence: CASSPGTGRTNEKLFF. The CDR3 DNA reads as TGCGCCAGCAGCCCCGGGACAGGGCGGACTAATGAAAAACTGTTTTTT.

V usage is TRBV12-1 and J usage is TRBJ2-7; the tabulated D call, TRBD1, remains unverified against the DNA. TRBV12-1 is a pseudogene. The CDR3 extends over 15 amino acids. CDR3 amino acids: CASPHPTGVSHEQYF. CDR3 in DNA: TGTGCCAGCCCCCACCCGACAGGGGTAAGCCACGAGCAGTACTTC.

The CDR3, as DNA: TGTGCCAGCAGTCGAGCGGGGCCCGGCACAGATACGCAGTATTTT. Residues: CASSRAGPGTDTQYF. The genes are TRBV7-2 and TRBJ2-3; 7 bases fit TRBD2. CDR1 and CDR2 from the germline V gene are SGHTA and FQGNSA. This CDR3 is 15 amino acids long. J was trimmed by 1 base and V by 6 bases; bases with no gene match: 7.

V gene TRBV5-1 combines with J gene TRBJ1-1; D ambiguous. Germline CDR1 and CDR2: SGHRS and YFSETQ. Deletions cut 3 bases from V and 0 bases from J, with 15 bases between. The CDR3 contains 16 residues. CDR3 protein: CASSSSGPSMNTEAFF. CDR3 nucleotide sequence: TGCGCCAGCAGCTCTTCCGGACCGAGTATGAACACTGAAGCTTTCTTT.

This clone is medium-sized in the sample. This rearrangement joins TRBV6-1 to TRBJ1-4, with D possibly matching TRBD1 (6 bases). Between the trimmed V and J ends, which lost 6 bases and 7 bases, there was a span of 18 bases. The CDR3 has 15 residues. Germline CDR1 and CDR2: MNHNS and SASEGT. CDR3 coding DNA: TGTGCCAGCAGAGGTCATACCAGGGGTGGTGAAAAACTGTTTTTT. Encoded protein: CASRGHTRGGEKLFF.

V usage is TRBV6-6 and J usage is TRBJ2-2; D ambiguous. V lost 2 bases, J lost 7 bases, and 2 bases lay in between. The CDR3 has 11 residues. Germline CDR1 MNHNY, CDR2 SVGAGI (reference sequence). The CDR3 loop reads CASSYDGELFF. The CDR3 coding sequence is TGTGCCAGCAGTTACGACGGGGAGCTGTTTTTT.

The gene calls are TRBV15 and TRBJ1-1; possible D gene TRBD1, 5 bases. V dropped 5 bases and J dropped 7 bases, with 14 bases sitting between them. The germline gives CDR1 LNHNV, CDR2 YYDKDF (reference sequence). The CDR3 runs 13 residues. CDR3 sequence (DNA): TGTGCCACCAGCCTATGGGGGGATTTTGAAGCTTTCTTT. Its protein product is CATSLWGDFEAFF.

The chain is built from TRBV18 and TRBJ1-4; D is uncertain. CDR3 length equals 14 residues. Germline V gives CDR1 KGHSH, CDR2 LQKENI. V lost 0 bases and J 8 bases, leaving 10 bases between the germline ends. CDR3 loop: CASSPPNLGEKLFF. CDR3 bases: TGTGCCAGCTCACCACCGAATCTGGGCGAAAAACTGTTTTTT.

The rearrangement links TRBV9 to TRBJ1-4; a weak D match, TRBD1 (5 bases). In germline, CDR1 is SGDLS, CDR2 YYNGEE. The CDR3 length is 14 residues. Trimming pared 3 bases from V and 8 bases from J, leaving 14 bases between. The CDR3 is CASSEGQGGEKLFF. The CDR3 bases are TGTGCCAGCAGCGAAGGTCAGGGTGGGGAAAAACTGTTTTTT.

Worth noting for this clone: At one boundary the junction diverges from the germline segment, which might be a read error. The rearrangement links TRBV30 to TRBJ2-2; D is ambiguous. Looked up from germline, CDR1 is GTSNPN and CDR2 is SVGIG (reference sequence). The CDR3 contains 11 residues. CDR3 protein: CAWSVGFGRKF. CDR3 bases: TGTGCCTGGAGTGTTGGCTTCGGCAGAAAATTT.

This chain joins TRBV11-3 and TRBJ2-5; 8 nucleotides match TRBD2. Germline CDR1 and CDR2: SGHNT and YENEEA. The CDR3 length is 15 residues. J was trimmed by 3 bases and V by 1 base; bases with no gene match: 4. Here the CDR3 reads CASSLVSGTKETQYF. DNA of the CDR3: TGTGCCAGCAGCTTAGTTAGCGGGACTAAAGAGACCCAGTACTTC.

Here the CDR3 reads CASSNARTGELFF. CDR3 nucleotide sequence: TGTGCCAGCAGCAACGCCCGGACCGGGGAGCTGTTTTTT. V is TRBV13 and J is TRBJ2-2; D is undetermined. Trimming removed 5 bases at V and 5 bases at J, with 9 bases between. This CDR3 comprises 13 residues. Germline CDR1 and CDR2: PRHDT and FYEKMQ (reference sequence).